This TCR beta chain appears in the sequencing data of a study of blood T cells in healthy people across ages (dated by TCRdb to between 2014 and 2017). For the study in its entirety: Template switching captured roughly one uniquely barcoded TCR beta cDNA molecule per two T cells in model experiments. Age-related changes in TCR beta repertoire diversity were measured in the study by deep sequencing normalized with unique cDNA molecular identifiers. Four age groups were formed from the donors: young (average about 17 years), middle-aged (less than 40), aged (approximately 60) and long-lived (around 82). Donors of different ages were randomly distributed across sequencing lanes to avoid experimental bias. Using the same blood draw, the study looked at two additional independent replicas of 1 million unique cDNA reads for two donors, one aged 18 to 29 and the other aged 80 or older. General findings and caveats noted by the study authors: As age increased, observed TCR beta diversity per million T cells dropped in a roughly linear way, and a significant reduction was already evident by age 40. Compared with the aged group, more naive CD4+ T cells, fewer expanded clones and increased TCR diversity were shown by the long-lived group, suggesting age selection. Because the CMV infection status of the donors was unknown, age-related changes in expanded clonotypes may potentially have been confounded. Observed TCR beta diversity correlated strongly with the percentage of naive T cells measured by flow cytometry. Total diversity estimates from one million sequenced T cells were considered lower bounds and underestimates. Bulk unsorted PBMC profiling prevented conclusive comparison of naive and antigen-experienced compartments.

Relative to germline, V is missing 2 bases and J is missing 2 bases, with 8 bases of the junction outside any gene match. Via the germline V gene (reference sequence), CDR1 is DFQATT and CDR2 SNEGSKA. The CDR3 sequence holds 16 residues, the cysteine and phenylalanine included. The retained sequence is limited to the CDR3, 48 bases, with the frame set at the first base. As regards this clonotype: Its specific antigen is unknown. Nothing much larger sits one base from this clone, and base qualities are not available.

The donors were roughly 40 Caucasian individuals from Russia, aged roughly 6 to 100 years, who were systemically healthy. Around 9.9 milliliters of peripheral blood were collected from each donor into EDTA-treated Vacutainer tubes. PBMCs were isolated by Ficoll-Paque density-gradient centrifugation, with at least 7 million obtained per sample. Total RNA was extracted from PBMCs with Trizol reagent, with at least 5.5 micrograms obtained per sample. Naive CD45RAhigh/CD27high T cell percentages were measured by flow cytometry on a PBMC aliquot from every donor. The library relied on 5' RACE. Sequencer: Illumina HiSeq 2500. A second about 7 to 12 cycle PCR used a sample-barcoded 5' primer and a J-beta primer mix. A unique molecular identifier was introduced onto each TCR beta cDNA molecule by a template-switch 5' adaptor carrying 12 random nucleotides. Each sample yielded at least 3 million CDR3-containing paired-end reads. First-strand cDNA was synthesized from all RNA with the Mint cDNA synthesis kit, primed by a TRBC-specific oligonucleotide. After uracil-DNA glycosylase treatment, a first 18-cycle PCR used universal primers M1SS and BC2_uni_R on all cDNA. The study's own analysis went as follows. Normalization of each sample was performed by random selection of 1 million high-quality reads, each carrying a distinct molecular identifier. Instead of being binned into consensus sequences, reads with shared molecular identifiers were discarded. MiTCR, with a Q25 quality threshold and the strictest error-elimination algorithm, was used for CDR3 identification, clonotype clustering and error correction. Lower-bound total TCR beta diversity was estimated with a nonparametric unseen species model using Euler transformation. TCRdb ran its own pipeline on the public reads, namely fastp trimming at Q25 and MiXCR clone calling, and kept in-frame beta chains. One record per CDR3 amino acid sequence lists the most common genes and DNA. None of the V and J calls come from the authors' own analysis; TCRdb made them. The sample table contains about 1 million distinct CDR3 sequences; only one count was recorded for roughly 45% of them. The ten largest clones add up to approximately 20% of the sample.

Sequenced material: blood. This TCR was sampled from a woman aged 55-69 years in good health. This sequence uses TRBV20-1 and TRBJ2-5, with TRBD1 identical over 10 junction bases. The DNA reads as follows: TGCAGTGCTAGACCATGGGACAGGGGATTACAAGAGACCCAGTACTTC. Its translation is CSARPWDRGLQETQYF.